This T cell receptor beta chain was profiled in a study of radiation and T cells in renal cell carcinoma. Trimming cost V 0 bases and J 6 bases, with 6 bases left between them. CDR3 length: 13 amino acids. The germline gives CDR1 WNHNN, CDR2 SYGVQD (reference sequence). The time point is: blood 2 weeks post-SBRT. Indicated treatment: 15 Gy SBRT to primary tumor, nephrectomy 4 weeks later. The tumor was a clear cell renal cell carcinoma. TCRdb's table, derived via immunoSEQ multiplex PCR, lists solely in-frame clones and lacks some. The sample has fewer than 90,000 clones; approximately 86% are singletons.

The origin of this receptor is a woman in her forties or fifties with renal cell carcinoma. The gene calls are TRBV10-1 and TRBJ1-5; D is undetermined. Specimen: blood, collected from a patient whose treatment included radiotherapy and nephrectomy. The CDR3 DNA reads TGCGCCAGCAGTGAGTCTTCTCCTCAGCCCCAGCATTTT. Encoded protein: CASSESSPQPQHF.